The 26 T cell receptor beta chains below all came from one sample that was sequenced in a study of T and B cells in COVID-19 patients. BIOMED2 TRB-A/B primer pools were used in multiplex TRB PCR. TCRdb independently ran MiXCR on the multiplex PCR reads; one entry per CDR3 protein. The data hold roughly 13,000 distinct CDR3 sequences, with roughly 27% observed a single time. TRB was amplified from approximately 250-480 ng of blood genomic DNA. Sequenced sample: blood. The source of these receptors is a human donor who had recovered from COVID-19.

This clonotype was seen ten or more times. The V and J genes are TRBV15 and TRBJ2-5; D is possibly TRBD1 (6 bases). V dropped 1 base and J dropped 5 bases, with 14 bases sitting between them. There are 15 residues in the CDR3. Germline loops: CDR1 LNHNV, CDR2 YYDKDF (reference sequence). The DNA of the CDR3 is TGTGCCACCAGCAGAGTTGCTACAGGGTGGGAGACCCAGTACTTC. It is translated as CATSRVATGWETQYF.

This rearrangement joins TRBV18 to TRBJ1-1; D is perhaps TRBD1 (5 bases). CDR3 length: 14 residues. CDR1 is KGHSH and CDR2 is LQKENI in the germline V gene. V lost 2 bases and J 1 base, leaving 8 bases between the germline ends. CDR3 sequence (DNA): TGTGCCAGCTCACCATTGGACAAGAACACTGAAGCTTTCTTT. Its protein is CASSPLDKNTEAFF.

This clonotype is judged medium-sized. The genes are TRBV6-5 and TRBJ2-1; unclear D gene. V lost 2 bases and J lost 0, with 11 bases in between. The germline CDR1 and CDR2 sequences are MNHEY and SVGAGI. This CDR3 is built from 16 residues. The CDR3 sequence is CASSYRVVSSYNEQFF. The CDR3 DNA reads TGTGCCAGCAGTTACAGGGTGGTAAGCTCCTACAATGAGCAGTTCTTC.

The chain recombines TRBV6-5 with TRBJ2-4, with D possibly called TRBD1 or TRBD2 (6 bases each). Germline-derived CDR1 and CDR2 are MNHEY and SVGAGI. Trimming removed 0 bases at V and 1 base at J, with 16 bases between. CDR3 length: 18 residues. CDR3 loop: CASSYSPGAPVAKNIQYF. In nucleotides, the CDR3 is TGTGCCAGCAGTTACTCGCCGGGGGCACCGGTGGCCAAAAACATTCAGTACTTC.

This clonotype rates as medium-sized. This chain connects TRBV27 to TRBJ2-3; D is undetermined. CDR1 is MNHEY, CDR2 SMNVEV, per germline (reference sequence). This CDR3 has 15 residues. V gave up 3 bases and J gave up 0 bases, with 10 bases separating them. DNA for the CDR3: TGTGCCAGCAGTTTTGTCGGCGCTAGCACAGATACGCAGTATTTT. It encodes CASSFVGASTDTQYF.

This clonotype showed up many times. The V gene is TRBV5-4, the J gene TRBJ2-5; D is ambiguous. The CDR3 extends over 14 amino acids. Trimming shortened V by 7 bases and J by 1 base, and 14 bases separated the two germline ends. The V gene's germline CDR1 is SGHNT and CDR2 YYREEE (reference sequence). The CDR3 spells CASSALHSQETQYF. The CDR3 DNA sequence: TGTGCCAGCTCGGCCCTCCATAGCCAAGAGACCCAGTACTTC. Based on the CDR3 plus reference TRBV5-4 and TRBJ2-5, the full variable domain is ETGVTQSPTHLIKTRGQQVTLRCSSQSGHNTVSWYQQALGQGPQFIFQYYREEENGRGNFPPRFSGLQFPNYSSELNVNALELDDSALYLCASSALHSQETQYFGPGTRLLVL.

CDR3 region: CASSIGGYDTEAFF. The CDR3, as DNA: TGTGCCAGCAGCATAGGGGGGTACGACACTGAAGCTTTCTTT. The chain links TRBV7-6 to TRBJ1-1, with D possibly being TRBD1 (6 bases). Germline assignment: CDR1 SGHVS and CDR2 FNYEAQ. The CDR3 loop spans 14 amino acids. Between the trimmed V and J ends, which lost 5 bases and 3 bases, there was a span of 13 bases.

This clonotype rates as medium-sized. V and J are TRBV29-1 and TRBJ1-1; D is uncertain. The CDR3 totals 12 residues. V dropped 5 bases and J dropped 4 bases, with 11 bases sitting between them. Germline CDR1 SQVTM, CDR2 ANQGSEA. CDR3 coding DNA: TGCAGCGTTCCCGTCTCGGGCACTGAAGCTTTCTTT. It translates to CSVPVSGTEAFF.

This clonotype was found a few times. The rearrangement joins TRBV7-9 to TRBJ2-7; no clear D. The length of the CDR3 is 11 residues. CDR1 SEHNR and CDR2 FQNEAQ come from the germline V gene (reference sequence). V was shortened by 5 bases and J by 3 bases, with 5 bases between the two germline ends. The CDR3 DNA sequence: TGTGCCAGCAGCCAAGACTACGAGCAGTACTTC. It codes for CASSQDYEQYF.

As to this clonotype: This clone may be a read error of a much larger clone one base away. V usage is TRBV27 and J usage is TRBJ2-1; TRBD2 is a possible D gene (5 bases). Germline V gene data show CDR1 as MNHEY and CDR2 as SMNVEV (reference sequence). V was shortened by 4 bases and J by 10 bases, with 17 bases between the two germline ends. The length of the CDR3 is 14 residues. CDR3 region: CASSYSGSSYEQFF. In nucleotides, the CDR3 is TGTGCCAGCAGTTACAGCGGAAGCTCCTACGAGCAGTTCTTC.

V is TRBV7-9 and J is TRBJ2-3; 10 nucleotides match TRBD2. Germline lookup yields CDR1 SEHNR and CDR2 FQNEAQ (reference sequence). Germline trimming cut 4 bases from V and 2 bases from J; bases unmatched to any gene: 12. The CDR3 totals 18 residues. CDR3 nucleotides: TGTGCCAGCAGCTATCCCCATAGACTAGCGGGTTTCACAGATACGCAGTATTTT. Its protein product is CASSYPHRLAGFTDTQYF.

The rearrangement uses TRBV20-1 and TRBJ2-1; no clear D gene. The CDR3 has 13 residues. Per germline, CDR1 DFQATT and CDR2 SNEGSKA (reference sequence). Trimming removed 6 bases at V and 0 bases at J, with 9 bases between. CDR3 bases: TGCAGTGCACCCGGCAGCTCCTACAATGAGCAGTTCTTC. Encoded protein: CSAPGSSYNEQFF.

This clonotype is labeled medium-sized. This chain uses TRBV5-6 with TRBJ2-7, with TRBD1 identical over 7 bases. Germline lookup yields CDR1 SGHDT and CDR2 YYEEEE. The CDR3 length is 15 residues. V lost 4 bases to trimming and J lost 4 bases; unmatched junction nucleotides: 11. CDR3: CASSLRQGSAYEQYF. CDR3 DNA sequence: TGTGCCAGCAGCCTCCGACAGGGCTCTGCGTACGAGCAGTACTTC.

This clonotype was observed a handful of times. The chain employs TRBV24-1 and TRBJ2-5; 7 bases line up with TRBD1. The ends lost 9 bases at V and 5 bases at J; junction bases unmatched: 8. The V gene's germline CDR1 is KGHDR and CDR2 SFDVKD. The length of the CDR3 is 13 residues. CDR3 sequence (DNA): TGTGCCACCCGAGACAGGGAAGGGGAGACCCAGTACTTC. It encodes CATRDREGETQYF.

This clonotype was found a few times. The V gene is TRBV7-9, the J gene TRBJ2-7; 7 positions agree with TRBD1. Looked up from germline, CDR1 is SEHNR and CDR2 is FQNEAQ (reference sequence). J gave up 6 bases and V 4 bases, and 9 bases lay outside the gene matches. The CDR3 is 14 residues long. CDR3 in DNA: TGTGCCAGCAGCTGGGCCCAACGACAGGGCGAGCAGTACTTC. As protein: CASSWAQRQGEQYF.

This clonotype has more than one count but fewer than ten. V gene TRBV7-9 combines with J gene TRBJ1-1; possibly TRBD1 for D (6 bases). Per germline, CDR1 SEHNR and CDR2 FQNEAQ (reference sequence). The CDR3 is 16 amino acids. V shed 5 bases and J shed 4 bases, with 20 bases lying between them. CDR3 loop: CASSNTGSEWVTEAFF. The CDR3 DNA reads as TGTGCCAGCAGCAATACAGGGTCGGAGTGGGTCACTGAAGCTTTCTTT.

As concerns this clonotype: At one end, the junction sequence differs from germline, possibly due to a read error. The rearrangement uses TRBV4-2 and TRBJ1-6, with D possibly TRBD1 on 6 matching bases. This CDR3 comprises 16 residues. Germline CDR1 LGHNA, CDR2 YNFKEQ. DNA of the CDR3: TGCGCCAGCAGCCAAGTCCAGGGGTCTGCTAATTCACCCCTCCACTTT. Encoded protein: CASSQVQGSANSPLHF.

To note about this clonotype: This may be a read error, as it is one base from a much larger clone. The rearrangement uses TRBV27 and TRBJ2-5; D is undetermined. This CDR3 has 16 residues. The germline V gene encodes CDR1 MNHEY and CDR2 SMNVEV (reference sequence). V lost 2 bases to trimming and J lost 3 bases, with 16 bases between them. The CDR3 protein is CASSLGARPREETQYF. CDR3 sequence (DNA): TGTGCCAGCAGTTTAGGAGCGCGCCCGAGAGAAGAGACCCAGTACTTC.

In its sample, this clonotype was seen many times. V usage is TRBV12-3 or TRBV12-4 and J usage is TRBJ2-5, with D uncertain. Trimming stripped 2 bases from V and 2 bases from J, with 9 bases between. The CDR3 runs to 14 residues. In nucleotides, the CDR3 is TGTGCCAGCAGTTTACATGGGCGGCAAGAGACCCAGTACTTC. As protein: CASSLHGRQETQYF.

This clonotype was observed a handful of times. J is TRBJ2-1 and V is TRBV5-4; D is perhaps TRBD1 (6 bases). The germline V gene encodes CDR1 SGHNT and CDR2 YYREEE (reference sequence). V lost 0 bases and J lost 2, with 12 bases in between. The CDR3 sequence is 16 residues long. The CDR3 loop is CASSLGQGNPYNEQFF. CDR3 DNA: TGTGCCAGCAGCTTGGGTCAGGGGAACCCCTACAATGAGCAGTTCTTC.

Sample share makes this clonotype medium-sized. The junction and the germline gene differ at one end; a read error may be behind it. The CDR3 DNA sequence: TGTGCCAGCAGCTTAATCCGGGACAGTCTCTTCTTC. This gives the protein CASSLIRDSLFF. V usage is TRBV5-6 and J usage is TRBJ2-5; 7 nucleotides align to TRBD1. Germline V gene lookup returns CDR1 SGHDT and CDR2 YYEEEE. The CDR3 sequence is 12 residues long.

This clonotype was counted a few times. This sequence joins TRBV5-6 and TRBJ1-5; 7 bases map to TRBD1. CDR1 and CDR2 from the germline V gene are SGHDT and YYEEEE. The CDR3 has 15 amino acids. V was clipped by 3 bases and J by 5 bases; unmatched bases: 8. For the CDR3, the DNA is TGTGCCAGCAGCTCGTCGGGACAGATTTATCAGCCCCAGCATTTT. Amino acid sequence: CASSSSGQIYQPQHF.

The chain is built from TRBV27 and TRBJ1-4, with 8 bases aligning to TRBD1. The CDR3 is 14 residues long. The germline V gene has CDR1 MNHEY and CDR2 SMNVEV (reference sequence). After removal of 6 bases from V and 7 bases from J, the junction contained 7 bases not matched to a gene. CDR3 nucleotide sequence: TGTGCCAGCAGCCCGACAGGGGCAGGTGAAAAACTGTTTTTT. Translation: CASSPTGAGEKLFF.

In its sample, this clonotype ranks as medium-sized (0.01 to 0.1%). The DNA of the CDR3 is TGTGCCAGCAGCCAAACGGGACTGAGCTACGAGCAGTACTTC. Translating it yields CASSQTGLSYEQYF. The genes are TRBV27 and TRBJ2-7; possibly TRBD2 for D (6 bases). V was shortened by 6 bases and J by 3 bases, with 15 bases between the two germline ends. This CDR3 spans 14 amino acids. Germline CDR1 MNHEY, CDR2 SMNVEV (reference sequence).

This clonotype appeared once. The junction shows a germline mismatch at one end, possibly a read error. The V call is TRBV7-7, the J call TRBJ2-7; the D gene is possibly TRBD2 (6 bases). The CDR3 has 12 residues. Germline CDR1 reads SSHAT; CDR2 reads FNYEAQ (reference sequence). The CDR3 DNA reads TGTGCTAGCAGGATAGCGGTCTACGAGCAGTACTTC. The encoded protein is CASRIAVYEQYF.

The CDR3 here is CASRIPNEKLFF. The CDR3 nucleotides read TGTGCCAGCAGAATTCCTAATGAAAAACTGTTTTTT. The rearrangement links TRBV27 to TRBJ1-4, with no clear D. Trimming removed 6 bases at V and 3 bases at J, with 5 bases between. CDR3 length: 12 amino acids. Per germline, CDR1 MNHEY and CDR2 SMNVEV (reference sequence). Looking up the rest from reference TRBV27 and TRBJ1-4 gives the full variable domain: EAQVTQNPRYLITVTGKKLTVTCSQNMNHEYMSWYRQDPGLGLRQIYYSMNVEVTDKGDVPEGYKVSRKEKRNFPLILESPSPNQTSLYFCASRIPNEKLFFGSGTQLSVL.